This TCR beta chain was obtained from a study of Graves' ophthalmopathy and Graves' hyperthyroidism. This CDR3 has 14 amino acids. Trimming at V came to 3 bases and at J to 4 bases, leaving 7 bases not matched to a gene. Germline CDR1 reads DFQATT; CDR2 reads SNEGSKA (reference sequence). As the template, RNA transcripts were used to amplify TCR beta CDR3 regions. A first-round RT-PCR used HTBI primers, followed by a second-round multiplex PCR. In TCRdb, the multiplex PCR reads were re-called with MiXCR into one record per CDR3 protein. This sample has 650,000 to 900,000 distinct CDR3 sequences, with roughly 40% found just once. This clonotype was seen at least ten times.

The chain joins TRBV20-1 to TRBJ2-5, with 8 bases identical to TRBD2. The TCR sequence derives from an adult man with Graves' ophthalmopathy. Sequenced sample: peripheral blood. The CDR3 nucleotides are TGCAGTGCTAGTACGGGAGGGCCATCAGAGACCCAGTACTTC. This encodes CSASTGGPSETQYF.